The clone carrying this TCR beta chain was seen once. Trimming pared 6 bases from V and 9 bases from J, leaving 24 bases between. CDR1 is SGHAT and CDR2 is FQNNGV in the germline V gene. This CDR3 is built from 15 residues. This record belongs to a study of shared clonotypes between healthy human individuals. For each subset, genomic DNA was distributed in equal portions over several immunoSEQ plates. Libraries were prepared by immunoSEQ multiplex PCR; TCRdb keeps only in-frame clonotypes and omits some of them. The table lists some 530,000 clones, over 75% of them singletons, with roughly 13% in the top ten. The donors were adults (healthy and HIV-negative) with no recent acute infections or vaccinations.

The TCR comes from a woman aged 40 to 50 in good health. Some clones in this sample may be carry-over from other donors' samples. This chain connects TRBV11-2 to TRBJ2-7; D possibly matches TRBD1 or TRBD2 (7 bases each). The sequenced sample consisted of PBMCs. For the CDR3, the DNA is TGTGCCAGCAGTGGAGGGCGGACCCAGGGGGGGGCGCAGTACTTC. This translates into CASSGGRTQGGAQYF.